One TCR beta chain is described in this entry. Germline V gene sequence: CDR1 LNHDA, CDR2 SQIVND (reference sequence). The CDR3 is 15 residues long. Trimming shortened V by 6 bases and J by 2 bases, and 16 bases separated the two germline ends. This record belongs to a study of T cell responses to AZD1222 COVID-19 vaccine. TCRdb's table, derived via immunoSEQ multiplex PCR, lists solely in-frame clones and lacks some. The table has 120,000 to 150,000 clones, around four fifths seen once. The sequencing used peripheral blood, collected on day 0 of MenACWY control vaccination. This clonotype originated in an adult in good health. The chain couples TRBV19 to TRBJ1-2; D is perhaps TRBD1 (6 bases). CDR3 nucleotides: TGTGCCAGTAGCCCTCACCGGGACACCAACTATGGCTACACCTTC. It specifies CASSPHRDTNYGYTF.